Each of the 26 T cell receptor beta chains below was sequenced from the same sample in a study of T cells in Graves' hyperthyroidism and ophthalmopathy. Amplified regions were TCR beta CDR3 sequences from RNA transcripts. First-round RT-PCR of the TCR CDR3 relied on the HTBI primer set. MiXCR was run by TCRdb on the multiplex PCR reads, yielding one entry per CDR3 protein. The sample records over 550,000 distinct CDR3 sequences, over 15% being singletons. The sequenced material came from blood. The receptors originated from a woman between 18 and 29 years old with Graves' hyperthyroidism.

This clonotype was seen at least ten times. The genes are TRBV6-5 and TRBJ2-7; 10 bases are a match to TRBD2. The CDR3 runs to 17 residues. CDR1 is MNHEY and CDR2 is SVGAGI in the germline V gene. The trim removed 0 bases at V and 3 bases at J, leaving 8 bases unmatched. CDR3 residues: CASSYSRTSGPNYEQYF. The CDR3 DNA sequence: TGTGCCAGCAGTTACTCTCGGACTAGCGGCCCCAACTACGAGCAGTACTTC.

Notes on this clonotype: This clone may be a read error of a much larger clone one base away. The chain carries TRBV7-8 and TRBJ1-5, with TRBD1 matching over 8 bases. This CDR3 is built from 15 residues. Germline V lookup: CDR1 SGHVS, CDR2 FQNEAQ. The CDR3 region has the DNA TGTGCCAGCAGCTTAGAGGCAGGGGGCAATCGGCCCCAGCATTTT. This codes for CASSLEAGGNRPQHF.

This clonotype was counted at least ten times. The V and J genes are TRBV20-1 and TRBJ1-1, with D possibly being TRBD1 (6 bases). V was clipped by 3 bases and J by 3 bases, with 8 bases between them. This CDR3 has 12 amino acids. Germline assignment: CDR1 DFQATT and CDR2 SNEGSKA (reference sequence). The CDR3 sequence: CSARSGDTEAFF. For the CDR3, the DNA is TGCAGTGCTAGGTCAGGGGACACTGAAGCTTTCTTT.

This clonotype was counted only a few times. This sequence joins TRBV12-3 or TRBV12-4 and TRBJ2-5; 9 bases are shared with TRBD1. J lost 5 bases, V lost 6 bases, and 7 bases had no gene match. The CDR3 is 14 residues long. In DNA, the CDR3 is TGTGCCAGCAGAGAGGGGGACAGGGCTGAGACCCAGTACTTC. It yields the protein CASREGDRAETQYF.

This clonotype was found many times. V gene TRBV27 combines with J gene TRBJ1-2; 8 nucleotides align to TRBD1. V gave up 6 bases and J gave up 4 bases; unmatched junction bases: 1. Germline V gene lookup returns CDR1 MNHEY and CDR2 SMNVEV (reference sequence). This CDR3 contains 12 residues. The CDR3 loop is CASSGQGYGYTF. The CDR3 nucleotides are TGTGCCAGCAGCGGACAGGGCTATGGCTACACCTTC.

This clonotype came up many times. This sequence joins TRBV2 and TRBJ2-3, with unresolved D. The germline V gene encodes CDR1 SNHLY and CDR2 FYNNEI. Trimming pared 5 bases from V and 6 bases from J, leaving 9 bases between. The CDR3 length is 12 residues. DNA for the CDR3: TGTGCCAGCAGTTATGTCACGGATACGCAGTATTTT. Its translation is CASSYVTDTQYF.

The chain has TRBV6-1 and TRBJ1-5; maybe TRBD1 (5 bases). V lost 7 bases and J lost 6, with 13 bases in between. This CDR3 has 13 residues. Germline-derived CDR1 and CDR2 are MNHNS and SASEGT. CDR3 DNA sequence: TGTGCCAGCAAGGGCAGGGTGGGTCAGCCCCAGCATTTT. Translation gives CASKGRVGQPQHF.

This chain uses TRBV20-1 with TRBJ2-1; the D call may be TRBD1 or TRBD2 (6 bases each). From germline, CDR1 is DFQATT and CDR2 SNEGSKA (reference sequence). Trimming pared 3 bases from V and 5 bases from J, leaving 11 bases between. The CDR3 has 13 amino acids. Here the CDR3 DNA reads TGCAGTGCTAGGGAGGGGGGACACAATGAGCAGTTCTTC. Its translation: CSAREGGHNEQFF.

The chain joins TRBV20-1 to TRBJ1-3, with 7 bases fitting TRBD1. Looked up from germline, CDR1 is DFQATT and CDR2 is SNEGSKA (reference sequence). V lost 1 base to trimming and J lost 2 bases; unmatched junction nucleotides: 5. CDR3 length: 15 residues. In DNA form, the CDR3 reads TGCAGTGCTAGAGCCAACAGGGGACCTGGAAACACCATATATTTT. Its translation is CSARANRGPGNTIYF.

About this clonotype itself: It may be a read error: a sequence one base away is much more abundant. The chain employs TRBV9 and TRBJ2-7; 9 bases fit TRBD1. The junction had 11 bases not matched to a gene; V was cut back by 4 bases and J by 6 bases. The length of the CDR3 is 15 residues. Germline V gene lookup returns CDR1 SGDLS and CDR2 YYNGEE. CDR3 DNA: TGTGCCAGCAGCTTCCGGGACAGGGAGCGGGGCGAGCAGTACTTC. This translates into CASSFRDRERGEQYF.

This chain links TRBV2 with TRBJ2-1; 7 bases align to TRBD2. The CDR3 consists of 12 residues. Germline lookup yields CDR1 SNHLY and CDR2 FYNNEI. After removal of 10 bases from V and 8 bases from J, the junction contained 8 bases not matched to a gene. CDR3 amino acids: CAIKSSGDEQFF. CDR3 DNA: TGTGCCATTAAATCCAGCGGGGATGAGCAGTTCTTC.

Ten or more counts support this clonotype. The V call is TRBV3-1, the J call TRBJ1-6; D gene uncertain. Trimming removed 4 bases from V and 7 bases from J, with 11 bases in between. The CDR3 is made up of 14 amino acids. Germline loops: CDR1 LGHDT, CDR2 YNNKEL (reference sequence). Written as DNA, the CDR3 is TGTGCCAGCAGCCTCATCGGGTCAAATTCACCCCTCCACTTT. The encoded protein is CASSLIGSNSPLHF.

This clonotype turned up a few times. The chain uses TRBV3-1 and TRBJ1-6; unclear D gene. V lost 2 bases and J 9 bases, leaving 17 bases between the germline ends. The germline CDR1 and CDR2 sequences are LGHDT and YNNKEL (reference sequence). This CDR3 contains 16 residues. Here the CDR3 DNA reads TGTGCCAGCAGCCAATTTGATAACCCCTCGGGTTCACCCCTCCACTTT. Its translation is CASSQFDNPSGSPLHF.

This rearrangement joins TRBV6-1 to TRBJ1-3; 8 bases map to TRBD1. Germline CDR1 reads MNHNS; CDR2 reads SASEGT. The CDR3 totals 16 residues. Germline trimming cut 2 bases from V and 0 bases from J; bases unmatched to any gene: 3. CDR3 nucleotides: TGTGCCAGCAGTGAACGACAGGGGCACTCTGGAAACACCATATATTTT. It translates to CASSERQGHSGNTIYF.

This clonotype was recorded many times. The gene calls are TRBV11-2 and TRBJ2-3, with D perhaps TRBD1 or TRBD2 (5 bases each). Germline V lookup: CDR1 SGHAT, CDR2 FQNNGV. V lost 5 bases and J lost 7, with 19 bases in between. The CDR3 spans 15 residues. The CDR3 sequence: CASSPLRGAFHTQYF. The CDR3 DNA sequence: TGTGCCAGCAGCCCCCTCAGAGGGGCATTCCATACGCAGTATTTT.

This clonotype was counted many times. The rearrangement links TRBV7-3 to TRBJ2-3, with D maybe TRBD2 (5 bases). V was cut by 3 bases and J by 0 bases, with 13 bases left in between. There are 16 residues in the CDR3. The germline V gene encodes CDR1 SGHTA and CDR2 FQGTGA. This CDR3 reads CASSFRGDTSTDTQYF. In DNA form, the CDR3 reads TGTGCCAGCAGCTTCCGGGGAGATACTAGCACAGATACGCAGTATTTT.

This clonotype was observed at least ten times. The V and J genes are TRBV7-9 and TRBJ2-7; the D call may be TRBD1 or TRBD2 (5 bases each). The V end was cut by 3 bases, the J end by 0 bases, with 18 bases between. Per the germline V gene, CDR1 is SEHNR and CDR2 is FQNEAQ (reference sequence). This CDR3 spans 17 amino acids. CDR3 coding DNA: TGTGCCAGCAGCTTGACTGGGGCGGCACGGGACTCCTACGAGCAGTACTTC. It is translated as CASSLTGAARDSYEQYF.

The chain employs TRBV27 and TRBJ2-7; TRBD2 matches 7 bases. The germline V gene has CDR1 MNHEY and CDR2 SMNVEV (reference sequence). V lost 6 bases to trimming and J lost 0 bases; unmatched junction nucleotides: 5. CDR3 size: 14 residues. The CDR3 sequence: CASSGEGSSYEQYF. DNA of the CDR3: TGTGCCAGCAGCGGGGAGGGAAGCTCCTACGAGCAGTACTTC.

This clonotype has a handful of counts. CDR3 sequence reads: CATATSLATSYEQYF. The CDR3 DNA sequence: TGTGCCACCGCCACCTCACTAGCTACTTCCTACGAGCAGTACTTC. The rearrangement uses TRBV27 and TRBJ2-7; D is perhaps TRBD2 (6 bases). This CDR3 is built from 15 residues. Per the germline V gene, CDR1 is MNHEY and CDR2 is SMNVEV (reference sequence). V was shortened by 10 bases and J by 1 base, with 20 bases between the two germline ends.

The sample holds many counts of this clonotype. V usage is TRBV13 and J usage is TRBJ1-4; D unresolved. The germline V gene has CDR1 PRHDT and CDR2 FYEKMQ (reference sequence). V was clipped by 5 bases and J by 0 bases, with 13 bases between them. This CDR3 region has 16 residues. CDR3 in DNA: TGTGCCAGCAGCAGCCAGGACGGCACAACTAATGAAAAACTGTTTTTT. It translates to CASSSQDGTTNEKLFF.

This clonotype was observed a handful of times. The chain employs TRBV12-5 and TRBJ1-1; D is unclear. The length of the CDR3 is 16 residues. Germline V gives CDR1 LGHNT, CDR2 FRNRAP. The V end was cut by 7 bases, the J end by 0 bases, with 18 bases between. DNA of the CDR3: TGTGCTAGTGCACTCCCCTGGGGAACCATGAACACTGAAGCTTTCTTT. Translation gives CASALPWGTMNTEAFF.

V gene TRBV4-1 combines with J gene TRBJ2-4; D possibly uses TRBD1 or TRBD2 (5 bases each). V was clipped by 0 bases and J by 11 bases, with 11 bases between them. This CDR3 is 13 amino acids long. Per the germline V gene, CDR1 is MGHRA and CDR2 is YSYEKL. Written as DNA, the CDR3 is TGCGCCAGCAGCCAAGATTGGGGGAGAGTTCAGTACTTC. It specifies CASSQDWGRVQYF.

This clonotype showed up just a few times. CDR3 sequence: CASFSGSSYNEQFF. The CDR3 region has the DNA TGTGCCAGCTTCAGCGGGAGCTCCTACAATGAGCAGTTCTTC. The rearrangement joins TRBV27 to TRBJ2-1; the match to TRBD2 covers 8 bases. The trim removed 8 bases at V and 0 bases at J, leaving 3 bases unmatched. The CDR3 runs 14 residues. Germline values: CDR1 MNHEY, CDR2 SMNVEV (reference sequence).

The chain has TRBV19 and TRBJ2-1; 7 nucleotides align to TRBD2. Germline V gene lookup returns CDR1 LNHDA and CDR2 SQIVND (reference sequence). The length of the CDR3 is 16 residues. Germline trimming cut 4 bases from V and 4 bases from J; bases unmatched to any gene: 10. This CDR3 is CASSTSGSGWYNEQFF. The CDR3 bases are TGTGCCAGTAGTACGTCGGGTAGCGGGTGGTACAATGAGCAGTTCTTC.

This clonotype has a handful of counts. This chain uses TRBV6-2 or TRBV6-3 with TRBJ2-7, with TRBD1 identical over 11 bases. Germline loops: CDR1 MNHEY, CDR2 SVGEGT. V gave up 3 bases and J gave up 3 bases; unmatched junction bases: 7. This CDR3 has 16 residues. Written as DNA, the CDR3 is TGTGCCAGCAGTTATTCCCCGGGACAGGGGGGCTACGAGCAGTACTTC. It yields the protein CASSYSPGQGGYEQYF.

This clonotype was counted ten times or more. CDR3 sequence (DNA): TGTGCCAGCAGTCTAGACAGGGAACTAGGAGCTTTCTTT. Amino acids: CASSLDRELGAFF. The chain combines TRBV6-1 with TRBJ1-1, with 7 bases aligning to TRBD1. The germline gives CDR1 MNHNS, CDR2 SASEGT. The CDR3 loop spans 13 amino acids. J was trimmed by 10 bases and V by 5 bases; bases with no gene match: 10.